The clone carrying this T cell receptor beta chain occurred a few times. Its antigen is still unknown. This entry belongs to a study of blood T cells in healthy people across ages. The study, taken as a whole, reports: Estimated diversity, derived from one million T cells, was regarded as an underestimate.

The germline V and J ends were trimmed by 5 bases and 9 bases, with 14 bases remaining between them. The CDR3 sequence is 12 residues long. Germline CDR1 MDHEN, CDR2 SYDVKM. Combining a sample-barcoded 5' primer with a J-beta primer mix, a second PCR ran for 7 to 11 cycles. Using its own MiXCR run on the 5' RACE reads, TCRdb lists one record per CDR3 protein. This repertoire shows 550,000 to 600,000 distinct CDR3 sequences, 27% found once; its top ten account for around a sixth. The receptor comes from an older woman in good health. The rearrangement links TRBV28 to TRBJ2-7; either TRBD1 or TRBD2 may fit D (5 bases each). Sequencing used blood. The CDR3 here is CASSIGDAGQYF. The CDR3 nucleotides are TGTGCCAGCAGTATAGGGGATGCGGGGCAGTACTTC. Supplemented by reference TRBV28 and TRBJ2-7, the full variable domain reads DVKVTQSSRYLVKRTGEKVFLECVQDMDHENMFWYRQDPGLGLRLIYFSYDVKMKEKGDIPEGYSVSREKKERFSLILESASTNQTSMYLCASSIGDAGQYFGPGTRLTVT.